This T cell receptor (beta chain) was obtained from a study of cytomegalovirus exposure and HLA in healthy donors. J lost 9 bases, V lost 4 bases, and 6 bases had no gene match. Germline V gene sequence: CDR1 MNHNS, CDR2 SASEGT. The CDR3 has 12 amino acids. This clone was found many times. Its antigen remains unknown. Study-wide results and caveats: Trimming of TCR beta V- and J-genes showed a link, identified in a later analysis, to a missense DCLRE1C variant. Cytomegalovirus association was listed for 164 TCR beta chains. What TCR beta sequences reportedly achieved was accurate prediction of HLA-A and HLA-B alleles in most subjects.

While unrecorded immune exposures were likely, the donors were nominally healthy when sampled. It was with 60 Vbeta and 13 Jbeta primers that the PCR ran. TCRdb's copy holds only in-frame clones and misses some; the assay was immunoSEQ multiplex PCR. The data show around 220,000 clones, with approximately 68% seen just once and 1.5% to 2% held by the top ten. Sequencing was done on a sample of PBMCs. This chain links TRBV6-1 with TRBJ2-7, with 7 bases lining up with TRBD1. This receptor was obtained from a woman aged 25-40 years in good health and CMV-seronegative. The CDR3 sequence is CASSADRLGQYF. CDR3 DNA sequence: TGTGCCAGCAGTGCGGACAGGTTGGGGCAGTACTTC.